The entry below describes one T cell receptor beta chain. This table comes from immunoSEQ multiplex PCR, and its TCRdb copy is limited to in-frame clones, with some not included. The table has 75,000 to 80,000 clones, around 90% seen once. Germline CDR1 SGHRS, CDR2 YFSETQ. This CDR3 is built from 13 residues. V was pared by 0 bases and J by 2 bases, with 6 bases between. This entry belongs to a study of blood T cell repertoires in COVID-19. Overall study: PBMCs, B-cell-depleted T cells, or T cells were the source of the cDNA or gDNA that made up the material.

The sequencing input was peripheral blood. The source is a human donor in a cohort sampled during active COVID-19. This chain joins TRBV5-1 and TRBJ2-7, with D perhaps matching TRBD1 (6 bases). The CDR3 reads CASSLEGAYEQYF. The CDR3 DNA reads TGCGCCAGCAGCTTGGAGGGGGCCTACGAGCAGTACTTC.